The text below deals with one T cell receptor beta chain. What it binds is not known. Given the absence of the conserved phenylalanine or tryptophan at the CDR3 end, a read error is likely. Looked up from germline, CDR1 is SGHNT and CDR2 is YYREEE (reference sequence). The V gene end was trimmed by 4 bases and the J gene end by 9 bases; junction bases not matched to a gene: 5. The CDR3 extends over 14 amino acids. The data were obtained in a study of siplizumab effects on memory and regulatory T cells. General study findings and limits: Sequences below about 10^-5 frequency were poorly captured, and few alloreactive clones mapped to unstimulated subsets. Both greater diversity than memory cells and a major contribution to the alloresponse seemed to characterize naive T cells. Alloreactive sequences traceable to unstimulated CD4+ memory cells declined significantly under siplizumab.

Libraries were prepared by immunoSEQ multiplex PCR; TCRdb keeps only in-frame clonotypes and omits some of them. The profile covers 85,000 to 90,000 clones, with 85% to 90% appearing a single time and around 14% taken by the ten largest. Sequenced input: CD4+ T cells sorted from blood. V usage is TRBV5-4 and J usage is TRBJ2-7; 15 nucleotides align to TRBD2. The origin of this receptor is a human donor in good health. CDR3 region: CASSRTSGRGAQYL. In nucleotides, the CDR3 is TGTGCCAGCAGCCGGACTAGCGGGAGGGGGGCGCAGTACCTC.